The next 30 T cell receptor beta chains were all read from a single sample in a study of CD8+ T cells in alopecia areata. Following extraction, RNA underwent reverse transcription to cDNA, which served as the sequencing template. Sequenced by immunoSEQ multiplex PCR; TCRdb stores in-frame clones only, minus some. The table has 220,000 or so clones, roughly 57% seen once. Material: CD4+ T cells sorted from blood, obtained at week 0. These TCRs come from a human donor with alopecia areata.

The chain couples TRBV30 to TRBJ2-1, with 12 nucleotides matching TRBD2. Germline V gene sequence: CDR1 GTSNPN, CDR2 SVGIG (reference sequence). The CDR3 spans 15 residues. Trimming cost V 2 bases and J 4 bases; bases outside gene matches: 3. In DNA form, the CDR3 reads TGTGCCTGGAGTACCGGGACTAGCGGGTACAATGAGCAGTTCTTC. This gives the protein CAWSTGTSGYNEQFF.

This rearrangement joins TRBV30 to TRBJ2-4; no clear D gene. The CDR3 has 15 amino acids. Germline-derived CDR1 and CDR2 are GTSNPN and SVGIG (reference sequence). Trimming left V 0 bases short and J 1 base short, with 10 bases between. The CDR3 loop reads CAWSVGPLAKNIQYF. DNA for the CDR3: TGTGCCTGGAGTGTAGGACCCCTGGCCAAAAACATTCAGTACTTC.

In this sample, this clone turned up a few times. V gene TRBV5-1 combines with J gene TRBJ2-3; 7 bases match TRBD2. This CDR3 has 15 residues. With V trimmed by 1 base and J by 1 base, 3 bases remained unmatched. The germline V gene encodes CDR1 SGHRS and CDR2 YFSETQ. The CDR3 region is CASSLSSGGTDTQYF. The CDR3 nucleotides are TGCGCCAGCAGCTTGTCCAGCGGGGGCACAGATACGCAGTATTTT. Using reference TRBV5-1 and TRBJ2-3 for the parts outside the CDR3, the full variable domain is KAGVTQTPRYLIKTRGQQVTLSCSPISGHRSVSWYQQTPGQGLQFLFEYFSETQRNKGNFPGRFSGRQFSNSRSEMNVSTLELGDSALYLCASSLSSGGTDTQYFGPGTRLTVL.

The chain couples TRBV9 to TRBJ2-7, with 7 bases identical to TRBD2. The CDR3 is 15 amino acids. V dropped 3 bases and J dropped 0; count of bases not matched to a gene: 6. Per germline, CDR1 SGDLS and CDR2 YYNGEE. The CDR3 here is CASSAWKRGSYEQYF. The CDR3 DNA reads as TGTGCCAGCAGCGCCTGGAAGCGGGGCTCCTACGAGCAGTACTTC.

Remarks on this clone: The sample contains more than one DNA sequence encoding this CDR3. V usage is TRBV4-1 and J usage is TRBJ1-5; maybe TRBD1 (5 bases). This CDR3 is 14 amino acids long. V was cut by 1 base and J by 6 bases, with 10 bases left in between. Germline CDR1 and CDR2: MGHRA and YSYEKL. The CDR3 here is CASSQGGGSQPQHF. The DNA for the CDR3 is TGCGCCAGCAGCCAAGGCGGGGGAAGTCAGCCCCAGCATTTT.

This chain uses TRBV6-6 with TRBJ2-7, with D maybe TRBD2 (6 bases). Germline V gene lookup returns CDR1 MNHNY and CDR2 SVGAGI (reference sequence). CDR3 length: 15 residues. V was cut by 5 bases and J by 0 bases, with 14 bases left in between. Here the CDR3 DNA reads TGTGCCAGCAGTCCCGGGACTGGGAGCTCCTACGAGCAGTACTTC. It is translated as CASSPGTGSSYEQYF.

This chain links TRBV9 with TRBJ1-2; D is uncertain. Germline V gives CDR1 SGDLS, CDR2 YYNGEE. The CDR3 contains 15 residues. The V end lost 0 bases, the J end lost 2 bases, and 11 bases lay between the germline ends. The CDR3 is CASSVGMLLNYGYTF. The CDR3, as DNA: TGTGCCAGCAGCGTAGGAATGCTTCTCAACTATGGCTACACCTTC.

V gene TRBV5-1 combines with J gene TRBJ1-1; D is perhaps TRBD1 (5 bases). V lost 5 bases and J 6 bases, leaving 14 bases between the germline ends. Germline CDR1 is SGHRS and CDR2 is YFSETQ. This CDR3 is built from 13 residues. Written as DNA, the CDR3 is TGCGCCAGCAGAGCAGGGAATTCGCCTGAAGCTTTCTTT. This gives the protein CASRAGNSPEAFF.

The J gene is TRBJ1-5, the V gene TRBV19; TRBD1 is a possible D gene (5 bases). There are 14 residues in the CDR3. Germline V gene lookup returns CDR1 LNHDA and CDR2 SQIVND (reference sequence). V was clipped by 5 bases and J by 6 bases, with 14 bases between them. CDR3 loop: CASSPQAQGQPQHF. Here the CDR3 DNA reads TGTGCCAGTAGTCCTCAGGCCCAGGGTCAGCCCCAGCATTTT. Variable domain in full (rest from reference TRBV19 and TRBJ1-5): DGGITQSPKYLFRKEGQNVTLSCEQNLNHDAMYWYRQDPGQGLRLIYYSQIVNDFQKGDIAEGYSVSREKKESFPLTVTSAQKNPTAFYLCASSPQAQGQPQHFGDGTRLSIL.

The chain links TRBV29-1 to TRBJ2-2; 7 bases are a match to TRBD1. This CDR3 has 14 amino acids. The germline V gene encodes CDR1 SQVTM and CDR2 ANQGSEA. V lost 4 bases and J lost 4; bases outside the gene matches: 6. The CDR3 nucleotides are TGCAGCGTTGCCGCCAGGGGGAGCACCGGGGAGCTGTTTTTT. Protein: CSVAARGSTGELFF.

The CDR3 bases are TGTGCCAGCAGCAAACCTTCCGGCTATGGCTACACCTTC. Amino acids: CASSKPSGYGYTF. The genes are TRBV9 and TRBJ1-2; D remains unclear. The CDR3 has 13 residues. V was pared by 4 bases and J by 4 bases, with 11 bases between. CDR1 and CDR2 from the germline V gene are SGDLS and YYNGEE.

This rearrangement joins TRBV6-1 to TRBJ1-2, with 9 bases lining up with TRBD1. V lost 4 bases, J lost 2 bases, and 17 bases stayed unmatched. CDR3 length: 19 amino acids. CDR1 and CDR2 (germline): MNHNS, SASEGT. The CDR3 DNA follows: TGTGCCAGCAGTGCCCATCCTCCGGGACAGGGAAACTTCAACTATGGCTACACCTTC. As protein: CASSAHPPGQGNFNYGYTF.

V and J are TRBV6-5 and TRBJ1-4, with D possibly matching TRBD1 (5 bases). The CDR3 has 15 amino acids. In germline, CDR1 is MNHEY, CDR2 SVGAGI. Deletions cut 0 bases from V and 8 bases from J, with 13 bases between. CDR3 residues: CASSYSGTRGEKLFF. The CDR3 DNA sequence: TGTGCCAGCAGTTACTCCGGGACCCGAGGGGAAAAACTGTTTTTT.

This clone was found a few times. This chain uses TRBV19 with TRBJ2-6, with D unresolved. Trimming stripped 4 bases from V and 0 bases from J, with 22 bases between. Germline loops: CDR1 LNHDA, CDR2 SQIVND (reference sequence). CDR3 length: 20 residues. The CDR3 loop is CASSSPGPAFRISGANVLTF. CDR3 coding DNA: TGTGCCAGTAGTAGTCCGGGCCCCGCGTTCCGGATCTCTGGGGCCAACGTCCTGACTTTC.

The rearrangement uses TRBV2 and TRBJ2-7, with 16 bases matching TRBD2. CDR3 length: 21 amino acids. V was pared by 1 base and J by 0 bases, with 12 bases of the junction left unmatched. Germline V gene sequence: CDR1 SNHLY, CDR2 FYNNEI. CDR3 sequence (DNA): TGTGCCAGCAGTGAAGGTCGTTGGGGACTAGCGGGAGGGAGGAGCTCCTACGAGCAGTACTTC. Translating gives CASSEGRWGLAGGRSSYEQYF.

This clone showed up many times. The chain recombines TRBV14 with TRBJ2-1; D not resolved. The CDR3 contains 11 residues. The V and J ends lost 1 base and 7 bases respectively, with 2 bases between them. Germline lookup yields CDR1 SGHDN and CDR2 FVKESK. The CDR3 nucleotides read TGTGCCAGCAGCCAAGGAAATGAGCAGTTCTTC. It is translated as CASSQGNEQFF.

This chain connects TRBV30 to TRBJ2-2; D gene ambiguous. The CDR3 sequence is 12 residues long. Between the trimmed V and J ends, which lost 4 bases and 6 bases, there was a span of 9 bases. Germline V gene data show CDR1 as GTSNPN and CDR2 as SVGIG (reference sequence). The CDR3 protein is CAWMGLAGELFF. The CDR3 region has the DNA TGTGCCTGGATGGGGTTGGCCGGGGAGCTGTTTTTT.

The genes are TRBV6-6 and TRBJ2-2; D is unclear. Germline V CDR1 and CDR2: MNHNY, SVGAGI (reference sequence). The length of the CDR3 is 14 residues. Trimming took 2 bases from V and 1 from J, leaving 5 bases between them. This CDR3 is CASSYSKNTGELFF. CDR3 sequence (DNA): TGTGCCAGCAGTTACAGCAAGAACACCGGGGAGCTGTTTTTT.

V gene TRBV29-1 combines with J gene TRBJ2-1; D is undetermined. The CDR3 sequence is 12 residues long. V lost 4 bases and J lost 5, with 9 bases in between. Germline V gives CDR1 SQVTM, CDR2 ANQGSEA. The CDR3 bases are TGCAGCGTTGGAGCCTTTAACAATGAGCAGTTCTTC. Protein: CSVGAFNNEQFF.

The chain links TRBV5-4 to TRBJ2-1; no clear D gene. V dropped 2 bases and J dropped 9 bases, with 6 bases sitting between them. The CDR3 totals 11 residues. Germline assignment: CDR1 SGHNT and CDR2 YYREEE (reference sequence). The CDR3 nucleotides are TGTGCCAGCAGCTTATGGGGTGAGCAGTTCTTC. Encoded protein: CASSLWGEQFF.

V gene TRBV7-9 combines with J gene TRBJ1-1; D is perhaps TRBD1 (5 bases). The germline V gene has CDR1 SEHNR and CDR2 FQNEAQ (reference sequence). The V and J ends lost 8 bases and 0 bases respectively, with 25 bases between them. CDR3 length equals 18 residues. The CDR3 region is CASRLRVRTGSMNTEAFF. CDR3 DNA sequence: TGTGCCAGCCGACTACGGGTTCGAACAGGCTCCATGAACACTGAAGCTTTCTTT.

This chain links TRBV18 with TRBJ2-7; 7 bases line up with TRBD1. The CDR3 length is 13 residues. The ends lost 1 base at V and 7 bases at J; junction bases unmatched: 4. Germline lookup yields CDR1 KGHSH and CDR2 LQKENI. The CDR3 spells CASSPQGAEEQYF. The CDR3 DNA reads as TGTGCCAGCTCACCACAGGGGGCGGAAGAGCAGTACTTC.

The chain employs TRBV5-1 and TRBJ1-2; D gene unclear. V lost 0 bases to trimming and J lost 8 bases, with 8 bases between them. The CDR3 covers 12 residues. Germline V gene lookup returns CDR1 SGHRS and CDR2 YFSETQ. The CDR3 DNA follows: TGCGCCAGCAGCTTGGAATCTTGGGGCTACACCTTC. The encoded protein is CASSLESWGYTF.

This CDR3 reads CAIGAASYEQYF. For the CDR3, the DNA is TGTGCCATCGGGGCCGCCTCCTACGAGCAGTACTTC. This chain joins TRBV10-3 and TRBJ2-7; maybe TRBD1 (5 bases). The germline V gene encodes CDR1 ENHRY and CDR2 SYGVKD. The germline V and J ends were trimmed by 8 bases and 0 bases, with 8 bases remaining between them. The CDR3 has 12 amino acids.

The rearrangement links TRBV5-1 to TRBJ1-1; the match to TRBD1 covers 11 bases. The germline V gene has CDR1 SGHRS and CDR2 YFSETQ. The CDR3 has 17 residues. Losses at the gene ends were 2 bases for V and 1 base for J; bases not matched to a gene: 7. CDR3 DNA: TGCGCCAGCAGCTTCCCCCGGGACAGGGGGGAGAACACTGAAGCTTTCTTT. It codes for CASSFPRDRGENTEAFF.

Only a few counts were recorded for this clone. V and J are TRBV29-1 and TRBJ2-1; 7 bases fit TRBD1. This CDR3 spans 16 amino acids. Germline V CDR1 and CDR2: SQVTM, ANQGSEA. V trimming: 1 base; J trimming: 1 base; junction bases outside the gene matches: 7. In DNA, the CDR3 is TGCAGCGTTGAAGGGGGGACAGCCGCTTCCTACAATGAGCAGTTCTTC. It encodes CSVEGGTAASYNEQFF.

The rearrangement links TRBV2 to TRBJ1-5; D not resolved. Trimming removed 0 bases at V and 6 bases at J, with 9 bases between. CDR1 is SNHLY, CDR2 FYNNEI, per germline. The CDR3 sequence is 14 residues long. CDR3 nucleotides: TGTGCCAGCAGTGAAGCTTGGGTCGGTCAGCCCCAGCATTTT. It is translated as CASSEAWVGQPQHF.

The chain joins TRBV6-6 to TRBJ2-5; D possibly corresponds to TRBD2 (5 bases). CDR1 is MNHNY, CDR2 SVGAGI, per germline (reference sequence). CDR3 length: 11 amino acids. The germline V and J ends were trimmed by 8 bases and 5 bases, with 9 bases remaining between them. This chain's CDR3 is CASLSGETQYF. The CDR3 coding sequence is TGTGCCAGCCTCAGCGGCGAGACCCAGTACTTC.

The chain joins TRBV29-1 to TRBJ2-2, with TRBD2 identical over 14 bases. V was clipped by 4 bases and J by 7 bases; unmatched bases: 8. Per germline, CDR1 SQVTM and CDR2 ANQGSEA. The CDR3 extends over 16 amino acids. In nucleotides, the CDR3 is TGCAGCGTTGGGCGACTAGCGGGGGGGCTTGGCGGGGAGCTGTTTTTT. Protein product: CSVGRLAGGLGGELFF.

V usage is TRBV29-1 and J usage is TRBJ2-5, with a possible D match to TRBD1 (6 bases). This CDR3 spans 12 amino acids. Deletions cut 7 bases from V and 5 bases from J, with 14 bases between. Germline V CDR1 and CDR2: SQVTM, ANQGSEA. In DNA form, the CDR3 reads TGCAGCGGCTCGACAGGCGGGGAGACCCAGTACTTC. This sequence encodes CSGSTGGETQYF. Variable domain in full (rest from reference TRBV29-1 and TRBJ2-5): SAVISQKPSRDICQRGTSLTIQCQVDSQVTMMFWYRQQPGQSLTLIATANQGSEATYESGFVIDKFPISRPNLTFSTLTVSNMSPEDSSIYLCSGSTGGETQYFGPGTRLLVL.